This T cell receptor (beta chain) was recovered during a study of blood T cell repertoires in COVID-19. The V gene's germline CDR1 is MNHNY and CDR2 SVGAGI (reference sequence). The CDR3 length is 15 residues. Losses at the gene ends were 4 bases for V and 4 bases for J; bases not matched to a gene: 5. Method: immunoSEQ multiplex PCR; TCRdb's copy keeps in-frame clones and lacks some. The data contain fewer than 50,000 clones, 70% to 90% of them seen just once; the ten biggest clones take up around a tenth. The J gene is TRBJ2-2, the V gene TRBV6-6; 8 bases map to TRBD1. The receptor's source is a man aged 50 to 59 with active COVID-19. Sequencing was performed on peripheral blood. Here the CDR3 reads CASSWDRRSTGELFF. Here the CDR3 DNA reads TGTGCCAGCAGTTGGGACAGGCGGTCCACCGGGGAGCTGTTTTTT.